This T cell receptor (beta chain) is from a study of blood T cell repertoires in COVID-19. Study summary: The cDNA or gDNA used as material had been derived from T cells, B-cell-depleted T cells, or PBMCs.

Produced via immunoSEQ multiplex PCR; TCRdb's table is partial and in-frame only. Of some 180,000 clones in the sample, 80% are singletons; the top ten hold around 15%. CDR3 size: 13 residues. Germline V gene data show CDR1 as SGHRS and CDR2 as YFSETQ. V dropped 6 bases and J dropped 2 bases, with 12 bases sitting between them. The receptor comes from a man in his fifties or sixties who had been exposed to COVID-19. Sequenced input: PBMCs or T cells enriched from blood (not recorded which). This rearrangement joins TRBV5-1 to TRBJ2-7, with D maybe TRBD1 (6 bases). The CDR3 nucleotides are TGCGCCAGCACCAGAGACAGGACCTACGAGCAGTACTTC. Its protein product is CASTRDRTYEQYF.